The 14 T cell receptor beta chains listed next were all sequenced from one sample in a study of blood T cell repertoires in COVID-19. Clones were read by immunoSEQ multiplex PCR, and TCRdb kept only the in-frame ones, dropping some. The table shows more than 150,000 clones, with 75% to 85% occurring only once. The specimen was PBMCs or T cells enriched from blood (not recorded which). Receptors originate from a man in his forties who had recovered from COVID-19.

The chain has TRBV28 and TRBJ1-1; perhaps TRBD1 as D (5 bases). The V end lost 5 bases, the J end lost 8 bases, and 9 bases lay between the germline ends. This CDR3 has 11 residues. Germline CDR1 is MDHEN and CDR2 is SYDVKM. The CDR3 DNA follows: TGTGCCAGCAGTCCCCGGACAGAAGCTTTCTTT. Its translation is CASSPRTEAFF.

This CDR3 is CASSPSPFTDTQYF. Here the CDR3 DNA reads TGTGCCAGCAGCCCTAGTCCATTCACAGATACGCAGTATTTT. The chain is built from TRBV5-6 and TRBJ2-3; D is ambiguous. Germline CDR1 SGHDT, CDR2 YYEEEE. Trimming pared 4 bases from V and 2 bases from J, leaving 11 bases between. CDR3 size: 14 residues.

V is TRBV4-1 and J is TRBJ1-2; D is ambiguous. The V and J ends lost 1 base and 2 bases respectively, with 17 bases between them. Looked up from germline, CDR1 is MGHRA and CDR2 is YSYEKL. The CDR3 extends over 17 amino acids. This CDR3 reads CASSQGPYSALNYGYTF. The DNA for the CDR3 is TGCGCCAGCAGCCAAGGGCCGTACAGTGCCCTGAACTATGGCTACACCTTC.

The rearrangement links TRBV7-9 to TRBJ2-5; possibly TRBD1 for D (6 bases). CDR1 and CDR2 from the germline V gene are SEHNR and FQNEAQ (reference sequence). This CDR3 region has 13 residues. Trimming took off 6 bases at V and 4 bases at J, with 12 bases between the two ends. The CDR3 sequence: CASRHRVGETQYF. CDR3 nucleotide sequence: TGTGCCAGCAGACACAGGGTGGGAGAGACCCAGTACTTC.

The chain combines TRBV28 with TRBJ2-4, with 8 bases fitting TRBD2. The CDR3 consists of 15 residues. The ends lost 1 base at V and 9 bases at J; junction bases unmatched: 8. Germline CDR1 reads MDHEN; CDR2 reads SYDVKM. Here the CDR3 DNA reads TGTGCCAGCAGTTTATCCGCCAGCGGGAGAGGCATTCAGTACTTC. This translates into CASSLSASGRGIQYF. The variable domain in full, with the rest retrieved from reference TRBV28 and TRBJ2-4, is DVKVTQSSRYLVKRTGEKVFLECVQDMDHENMFWYRQDPGLGLRLIYFSYDVKMKEKGDIPEGYSVSREKKERFSLILESASTNQTSMYLCASSLSASGRGIQYFGAGTRLSVL.

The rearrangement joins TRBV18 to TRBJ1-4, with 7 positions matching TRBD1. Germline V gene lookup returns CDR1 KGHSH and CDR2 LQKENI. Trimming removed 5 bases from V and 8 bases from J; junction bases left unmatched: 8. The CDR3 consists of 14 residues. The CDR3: CASSSRDSGEKLFF. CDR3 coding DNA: TGTGCCAGCTCATCCCGGGACAGTGGCGAAAAACTGTTTTTT.

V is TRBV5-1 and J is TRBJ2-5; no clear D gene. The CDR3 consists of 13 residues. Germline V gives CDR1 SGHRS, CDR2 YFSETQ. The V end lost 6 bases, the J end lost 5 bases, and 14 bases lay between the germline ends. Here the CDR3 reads CASNLRDSETQYF. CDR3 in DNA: TGCGCCAGCAACCTCCGAGACTCCGAGACCCAGTACTTC.

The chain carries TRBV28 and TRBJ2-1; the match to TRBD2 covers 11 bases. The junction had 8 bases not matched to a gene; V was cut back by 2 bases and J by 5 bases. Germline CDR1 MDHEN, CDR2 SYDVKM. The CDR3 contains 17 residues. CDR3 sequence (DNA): TGTGCCAGCAGTTTAGCCCTGGGACTAGCGGCCAACAATGAGCAGTTCTTC. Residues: CASSLALGLAANNEQFF.

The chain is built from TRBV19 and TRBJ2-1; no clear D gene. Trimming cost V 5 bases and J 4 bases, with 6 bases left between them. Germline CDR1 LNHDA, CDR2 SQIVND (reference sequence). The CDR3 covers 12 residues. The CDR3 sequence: CASSALYNEQFF. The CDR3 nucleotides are TGTGCCAGTAGTGCACTTTACAATGAGCAGTTCTTC.

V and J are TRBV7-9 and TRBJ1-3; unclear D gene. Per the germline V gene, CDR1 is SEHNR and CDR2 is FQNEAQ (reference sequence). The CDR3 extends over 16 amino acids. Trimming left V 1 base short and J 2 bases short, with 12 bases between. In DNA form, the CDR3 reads TGTGCCAGCAGCTTAGAAAGCGACCGGACTGGAAACACCATATATTTT. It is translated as CASSLESDRTGNTIYF.

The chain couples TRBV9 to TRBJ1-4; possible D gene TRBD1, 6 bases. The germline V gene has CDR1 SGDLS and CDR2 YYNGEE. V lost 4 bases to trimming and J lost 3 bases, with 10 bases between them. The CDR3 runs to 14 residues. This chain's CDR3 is CASSRQVSNEKLFF. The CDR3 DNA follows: TGTGCCAGCAGCCGACAGGTCTCTAATGAAAAACTGTTTTTT.

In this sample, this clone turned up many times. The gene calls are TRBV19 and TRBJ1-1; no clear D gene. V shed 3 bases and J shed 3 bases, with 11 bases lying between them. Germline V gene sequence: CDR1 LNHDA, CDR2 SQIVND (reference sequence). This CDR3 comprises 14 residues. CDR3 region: CASSMSGSYTEAFF. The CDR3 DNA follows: TGTGCCAGTAGTATGTCAGGATCTTACACTGAAGCTTTCTTT.

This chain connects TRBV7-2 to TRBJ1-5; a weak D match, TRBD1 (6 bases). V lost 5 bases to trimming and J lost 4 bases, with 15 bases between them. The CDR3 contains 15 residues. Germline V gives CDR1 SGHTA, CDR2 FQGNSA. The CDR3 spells CASSPEGTINQPQHF. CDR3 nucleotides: TGTGCCAGCAGCCCAGAAGGGACAATAAATCAGCCCCAGCATTTT.

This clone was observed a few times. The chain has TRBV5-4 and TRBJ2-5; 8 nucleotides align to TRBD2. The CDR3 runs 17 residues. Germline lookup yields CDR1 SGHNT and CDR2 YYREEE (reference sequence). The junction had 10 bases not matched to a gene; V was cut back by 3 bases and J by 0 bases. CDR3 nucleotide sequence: TGTGCCAGCAGCTCCCGGGAGGGGTCAAAGTACCAAGAGACCCAGTACTTC. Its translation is CASSSREGSKYQETQYF.